Below, 22 T cell receptor beta chains from the same sample are listed, as sequenced in a study of T cell repertoires in cytomegalovirus infection. TCRdb itself ran the reads through MiXCR, one entry per CDR3 protein. The top ten hold 9.5% to 12% of the sample, which has 150,000 to 160,000 distinct CDR3 sequences, around 24% seen once. Sequenced sample: PBMCs. The receptors here all came from a human donor in good health (CMV status not recorded). Some clones in this sample may be carry-over from other donors' samples.

The genes are TRBV12-3 or TRBV12-4 and TRBJ1-1; 7 bases match TRBD1. The CDR3 covers 18 residues. V shed 3 bases and J 0 bases; nucleotides not matched to a gene: 13. CDR3: CASSFPTGTARMNTEAFF. As DNA, the CDR3 is TGTGCCAGCAGTTTCCCGACCGGGACAGCCCGCATGAACACTGAAGCTTTCTTT.

This chain joins TRBV2 and TRBJ1-5; no firm D call. Germline CDR1 SNHLY, CDR2 FYNNEI. The CDR3 is 16 amino acids. The V and J ends lost 8 bases and 0 bases respectively, with 17 bases between them. The CDR3 loop is CASGANQAYSNQPQHF. The CDR3 nucleotides are TGTGCCAGCGGTGCCAATCAGGCTTATAGCAATCAGCCCCAGCATTTT.

V usage is TRBV3-1 and J usage is TRBJ2-7; 7 nucleotides line up with TRBD2. This CDR3 is built from 13 residues. The J segment lost 7 bases and the V segment lost 7 bases, leaving 10 bases of the junction unmatched. Germline CDR1 and CDR2: LGHDT and YNNKEL (reference sequence). The CDR3 DNA reads TGTGCCAGCACAACGGCGGGAGTGGGTGAGCAGTACTTC. Its protein product is CASTTAGVGEQYF.

This clonotype was observed at least ten times. The chain couples TRBV28 to TRBJ2-7; the D gene is possibly TRBD1 (5 bases). The CDR3 consists of 11 residues. Germline loops: CDR1 MDHEN, CDR2 SYDVKM. V was cut by 3 bases and J by 6 bases, with 6 bases left in between. The CDR3 bases are TGTGCCAGCAGTTTTAGGGGCGAGCAGTACTTC. Its protein is CASSFRGEQYF.

The V gene is TRBV4-1, the J gene TRBJ2-3; the match to TRBD2 covers 10 bases. The germline V gene has CDR1 MGHRA and CDR2 YSYEKL. This CDR3 is built from 15 residues. V lost 8 bases and J lost 4; bases outside the gene matches: 9. The CDR3: CASGERGGRADTQYF. DNA for the CDR3: TGCGCCAGCGGGGAGCGGGGGGGCAGGGCAGATACGCAGTATTTT.

V usage is TRBV28 and J usage is TRBJ1-5; D not resolved. The V gene lost 4 bases and the J gene lost 9 bases, with 16 bases spanning the gap. CDR1 is MDHEN and CDR2 is SYDVKM in the germline V gene. The CDR3 sequence is 14 residues long. For the CDR3, the DNA is TGTGCCAGCAGTTCCGGACGGGCGAGATGGCCCCAGCATTTT. Translated: CASSSGRARWPQHF.

V is TRBV10-3 and J is TRBJ2-2, with D maybe TRBD2 (6 bases). The CDR3 covers 15 residues. The V and J ends lost 5 bases and 3 bases respectively, with 13 bases between them. The germline V gene has CDR1 ENHRY and CDR2 SYGVKD. The CDR3 sequence is CAISPRTTYTGELFF. Written as DNA, the CDR3 is TGTGCCATCAGTCCACGGACTACCTACACCGGGGAGCTGTTTTTT.

This chain uses TRBV5-4 with TRBJ2-2; unclear D gene. The length of the CDR3 is 13 residues. CDR1 SGHNT and CDR2 YYREEE come from the germline V gene (reference sequence). The ends were cut back, 2 bases at V and 6 bases at J, with 8 bases in the middle. CDR3 sequence: CASSLPGPGELFF. CDR3 nucleotide sequence: TGTGCCAGCAGCTTACCAGGACCCGGGGAGCTGTTTTTT.

The V and J genes are TRBV30 and TRBJ1-6; D gene ambiguous. CDR1 and CDR2 from the germline V gene are GTSNPN and SVGIG (reference sequence). The CDR3 is 13 residues long. The V gene lost 0 bases and the J gene lost 11 bases, with 11 bases spanning the gap. CDR3 nucleotides: TGTGCCTGGAGTGTACCCGGGGTAACACCCCTCCACTTT. Encoded protein: CAWSVPGVTPLHF.

The chain recombines TRBV9 with TRBJ2-1; D is ambiguous. V was shortened by 5 bases and J by 7 bases, with 4 bases between the two germline ends. This CDR3 has 10 residues. Germline CDR1 and CDR2: SGDLS and YYNGEE. CDR3 in amino acids: CASRKNEQFF. CDR3 in DNA: TGTGCCAGCAGAAAAAATGAGCAGTTCTTC.

This chain joins TRBV7-2 and TRBJ2-2, with TRBD2 matching 8 bases. After removal of 6 bases from V and 0 bases from J, the junction contained 3 bases not matched to a gene. The CDR3 covers 15 residues. The germline V gene encodes CDR1 SGHTA and CDR2 FQGNSA. The CDR3 sequence is CASSRSGANTGELFF. CDR3 nucleotides: TGTGCCAGCAGTCGTAGCGGGGCGAACACCGGGGAGCTGTTTTTT. The variable domain in full, completed from reference TRBV7-2 and TRBJ2-2, reads GAGVSQSPSNKVTEKGKDVELRCDPISGHTALYWYRQSLGQGLEFLIYFQGNSAPDKSGLPSDRFSAERTGGSVSTLTIQRTQQEDSAVYLCASSRSGANTGELFFGEGSRLTVL.

This clonotype has at least ten counts. V gene TRBV7-3 combines with J gene TRBJ2-1; 15 bases agree with TRBD2. The CDR3 has 16 amino acids. Germline CDR1 and CDR2: SGHTA and FQGTGA. V trimming: 5 bases; J trimming: 5 bases; junction bases outside the gene matches: 4. CDR3 coding DNA: TGTGCCAGCAGCAAGGGACTAGCGGGGGGAAACAATGAGCAGTTCTTC. Translation gives CASSKGLAGGNNEQFF.

The chain has TRBV4-3 and TRBJ1-2; D perhaps matches TRBD1 (5 bases). Germline CDR1 LGHNA, CDR2 YSLEER. V lost 1 base, J lost 3 bases, and 18 bases lay in between. The CDR3 length is 17 residues. The CDR3 coding sequence is TGCGCCAGCAGCCAAGGGTTAGGGGACGGATCCTACTATGGCTACACCTTC. Amino acid sequence: CASSQGLGDGSYYGYTF.

This clonotype was counted only a few times. The chain has TRBV4-1 and TRBJ2-1, with 9 positions matching TRBD2. CDR3 length: 16 residues. With 1 base clipped from V and 2 bases from J, the junction kept 3 bases outside the gene matches. From germline, CDR1 is MGHRA and CDR2 YSYEKL. CDR3 in amino acids: CASSQGRLAAYNEQFF. The DNA for the CDR3 is TGCGCCAGCAGCCAAGGGCGACTAGCGGCCTACAATGAGCAGTTCTTC.

This clonotype was recorded only once. The J gene is TRBJ2-3, the V gene TRBV12-3 or TRBV12-4; no reliable D call. V lost 1 base, J lost 4 bases, and 6 bases lay in between. The length of the CDR3 is 13 residues. The CDR3 reads CASSLEEPDTQYF. The CDR3 DNA is TGTGCCAGCAGTTTAGAGGAGCCAGATACGCAGTATTTT.

The V and J genes are TRBV6-2 or TRBV6-3 and TRBJ1-1, with D uncertain. The germline V gene encodes CDR1 MNHEY and CDR2 SVGEGT. This CDR3 has 12 residues. The V end was cut by 6 bases, the J end by 5 bases, with 10 bases between. As DNA, the CDR3 is TGTGCCAGCAGGACGGACGGAACTGAAGCTTTCTTT. It is translated as CASRTDGTEAFF.

The chain carries TRBV4-3 and TRBJ2-3, with D possibly TRBD2 on 5 matching bases. Trimming stripped 1 base from V and 7 bases from J, with 18 bases between. The CDR3 totals 16 residues. The germline gives CDR1 LGHNA, CDR2 YSLEER. The CDR3 protein is CASSQALADPLYTQYF. The CDR3 nucleotides are TGCGCCAGCAGCCAAGCCCTAGCAGACCCTCTGTATACGCAGTATTTT.

The CDR3 reads CSASGTGGFWNTGELFF. The CDR3 DNA reads TGCAGTGCGTCCGGGACAGGGGGATTTTGGAACACCGGGGAGCTGTTTTTT. This chain joins TRBV20-1 and TRBJ2-2; 11 nucleotides match TRBD1. The CDR3 is 17 amino acids. V shed 6 bases and J 1 base; nucleotides not matched to a gene: 10. The germline V gene encodes CDR1 DFQATT and CDR2 SNEGSKA (reference sequence).

Only one count was recorded for this clonotype. The V and J genes are TRBV12-3 or TRBV12-4 and TRBJ1-2, with D hard to call. This CDR3 is 14 amino acids long. Deletions cut 3 bases from V and 4 bases from J, with 12 bases between. CDR3 loop: CASSLAGHPYGYTF. CDR3 DNA sequence: TGTGCCAGCAGTTTGGCCGGGCACCCCTATGGCTACACCTTC.

There are a few counts of this clonotype. V is TRBV29-1 and J is TRBJ2-2; TRBD1 might be the D (6 bases). The CDR3 sequence is 14 residues long. The V and J ends lost 7 bases and 0 bases respectively, with 12 bases between them. From germline, CDR1 is SQVTM and CDR2 ANQGSEA. Here the CDR3 DNA reads TGCAGCGCCCAGGGACATACGAACACCGGGGAGCTGTTTTTT. As protein: CSAQGHTNTGELFF.

The V gene is TRBV19, the J gene TRBJ2-7; 7 bases are shared with TRBD2. V lost 3 bases, J lost 7 bases, and 15 bases stayed unmatched. The CDR3 has 16 residues. Germline CDR1 is LNHDA and CDR2 is SQIVND (reference sequence). CDR3 loop: CASSMGPMAGAREQYF. The DNA of the CDR3 is TGTGCCAGTAGTATGGGTCCCATGGCGGGAGCTCGGGAGCAGTACTTC.

This rearrangement joins TRBV28 to TRBJ1-2, with no clear D. Germline-derived CDR1 and CDR2 are MDHEN and SYDVKM. This CDR3 is 14 amino acids long. V was shortened by 5 bases and J by 0 bases, with 10 bases between the two germline ends. CDR3 sequence reads: CASSKGSANYGYTF. CDR3 coding DNA: TGTGCCAGCAGTAAAGGGTCGGCTAACTATGGCTACACCTTC.